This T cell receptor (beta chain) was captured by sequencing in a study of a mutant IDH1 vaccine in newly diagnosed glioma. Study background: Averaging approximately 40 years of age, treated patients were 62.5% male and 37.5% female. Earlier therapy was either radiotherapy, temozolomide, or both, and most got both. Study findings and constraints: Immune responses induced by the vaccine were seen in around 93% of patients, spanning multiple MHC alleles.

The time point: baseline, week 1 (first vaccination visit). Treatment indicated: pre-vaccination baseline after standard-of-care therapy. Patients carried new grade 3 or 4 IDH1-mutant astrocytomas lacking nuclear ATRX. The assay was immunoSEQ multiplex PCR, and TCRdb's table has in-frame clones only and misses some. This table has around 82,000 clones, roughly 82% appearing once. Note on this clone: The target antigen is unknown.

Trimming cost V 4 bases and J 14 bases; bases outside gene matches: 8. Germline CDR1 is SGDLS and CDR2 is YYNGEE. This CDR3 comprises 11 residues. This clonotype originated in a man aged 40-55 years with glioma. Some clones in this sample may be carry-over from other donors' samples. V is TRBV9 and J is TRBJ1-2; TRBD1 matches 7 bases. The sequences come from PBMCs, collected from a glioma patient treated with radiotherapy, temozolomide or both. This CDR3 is CASSPGTAGTF. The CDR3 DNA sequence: TGTGCCAGCAGCCCGGGGACAGCGGGGACCTTC.